This TCR beta chain was sequenced for a study of monozygotic twins with inflammatory bowel disease. Study-wide results and limits: Repertoire similarity matched across concordant and discordant twins, perhaps owing to limited power.

A word on this clonotype: Its antigen is not identified.

There are 17 residues in the CDR3. TCRdb reworked the 5' RACE reads into one entry per CDR3 protein, no DNA. This sample's clone table lists over 200,000 distinct CDR3 sequences. Every donor provided one blood sample measuring roughly 2.4 ml. The source material was blood. The sequence came from a human donor with ulcerative colitis or Crohn's disease, or a healthy co-twin of an affected twin (not recorded which). The chain employs TRBV12-3 or TRBV12-4 and TRBJ2-1; without DNA, the TCRdb call of TRBD2 cannot be checked. The CDR3 here is CASSSPPGLNHRDEQFF.